This T cell receptor beta chain originates from a study of blood T cell repertoires in COVID-19 (dated by TCRdb to about 2020). Context from the whole study: Collaborator samples came from the United States, Italy and Spain and covered acute and convalescent phases of COVID-19. The material from the prospective study consisted of cDNA or gDNA derived from T cells, B-cell-depleted T cells, or PBMCs. The dataset comprised deeply sampled blood TCRbeta repertoires from subjects exposed to, actively infected with, or recovered from COVID-19. The repertoires were released in a freely available public database intended as a resource for research on the immune response to SARS-CoV-2. The samples were drawn from two sources: the first 160 participants of the ongoing ImmuneRACE study, and over 1,000 subjects contributed by 6 global collaborators. Nearly every sample came with metadata listing a de-identified subject ID, COVID-19 status, age in years and sex. Where available, HLA class I and class II types were taken from metadata supplied by the sample provider and were not determined by assay-based typing. The full study reports these points: The quantity of clinical and demographic metadata differed by source and by participant and was supplied without curation.

A distance of 6 bases separates the germline ends of V and J, which lose 3 bases and 1 base respectively. The CDR3 measures 13 amino acids from cysteine to phenylalanine. Just the 39-base CDR3 DNA is kept, in frame starting at base 1. Taken from the germline V gene, the CDR1 and CDR2 loops are SGHAT and FQNNGV. The immunoSEQ Assay, a bias-controlled multiplex PCR, was used to amplify TCRbeta CDR3 regions from genomic DNA. From the authors' description of their analysis: Within the assay, amplification of reference gene primers was used to estimate how many nucleated cells each sample contained. Sequence reads were collapsed and filtered to measure the absolute abundance of every unique TCRbeta CDR3 rearrangement. For each sample, productive Simpson clonality was calculated as the square root of Simpson's diversity index over productive rearrangements. TCRdb took this table from immuneACCESS and kept in-frame rearrangements with V and J called. Such tables lack part of the clones; where checked against another copy, unresolved V genes explain under half of the gap, and the rest is unexplained. V, J and clone size reflect that table, while D and trimming were determined from the DNA. The sample table records about 240,000 clones; more than 85% of these occur just once. Roughly 4% of the sample is in the top ten clones.

Participants in the prospective study were aged roughly 18 to 89 years, lived in some 24 United States geographic areas, and enrolled through a virtual design. To assign participants to cohorts, the prospective study relied on clinical history that participants themselves reported in a screening survey and a study questionnaire. Recovered participants in ImmuneRACE Cohort 3 were defined as having two consecutive negative NP/OP PCR tests, clearance from a healthcare professional, or resolution of symptoms. Each participant in the prospective study had whole blood, serum and a nasopharyngeal or oropharyngeal swab collected by mobile phlebotomists. Prospective study participants could optionally give additional blood draws and questionnaires over a roughly 2-month period. Prospective study blood samples were shipped either frozen or at room temperature before DNA extraction. Regarding this clone: There is no known antigen for this receptor. No base quality information exists; no much larger clone differs at one position.

This sequence originates from a woman under 40 who had recovered from COVID-19. In this chain, TRBV11-2 is recombined with TRBJ1-1, with TRBD1 tentatively as D gene (5 bases match). Sequenced input: PBMCs or T cells enriched from blood (not recorded which). The sequenced DNA: TGTGCCAGCAGCTTGGACAAGAACACTGAAGCTTTCTTT. Translation gives CASSLDKNTEAFF.